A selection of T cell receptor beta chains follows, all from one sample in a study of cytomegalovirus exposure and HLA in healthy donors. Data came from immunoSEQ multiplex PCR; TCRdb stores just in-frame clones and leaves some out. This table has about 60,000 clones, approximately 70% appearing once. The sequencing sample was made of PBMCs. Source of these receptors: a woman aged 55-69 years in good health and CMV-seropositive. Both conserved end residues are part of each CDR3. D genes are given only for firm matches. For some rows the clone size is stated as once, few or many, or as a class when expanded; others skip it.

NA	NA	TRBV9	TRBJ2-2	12	CASSTTPGELFF	TGTGCCAGCAGCACCACTCCCGGGGAGCTGTTTTTT
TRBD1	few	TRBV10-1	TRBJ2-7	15	CASSEGQGSLSEQYF	TGCGCCAGCAGTGAGGGACAGGGATCTCTGTCCGAGCAGTACTTC
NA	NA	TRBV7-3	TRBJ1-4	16	CAISVPAPHGGEKLFF	NA
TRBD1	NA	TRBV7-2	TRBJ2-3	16	CASSPEGATRGDTQYF	TGTGCCAGCAGCCCAGAGGGGGCCACCCGCGGGGATACGCAGTATTTT
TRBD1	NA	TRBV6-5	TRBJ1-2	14	CASSRGGAGVGYTF	TGTGCCAGCAGTAGAGGGGGCGCAGGGGTGGGCTACACCTTC
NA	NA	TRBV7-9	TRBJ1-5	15	CASSGDSYSNQPQHF	TGTGCCAGCAGCGGAGACTCTTATAGCAATCAGCCCCAGCATTTT
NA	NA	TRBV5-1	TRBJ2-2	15	CASSSQGFDTGELFF	TGCGCCAGCAGCTCCCAGGGGTTCGACACCGGGGAGCTGTTTTTT
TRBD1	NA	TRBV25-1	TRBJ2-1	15	CASSGGTGGYSEQFF	TGTGCCAGCAGTGGCGGGACAGGGGGGTATAGTGAGCAGTTCTTC
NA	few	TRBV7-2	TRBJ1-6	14	CASSLRQGRSPLHF	TGTGCCAGCAGCTTGCGGCAGGGGCGCTCACCCCTCCACTTT
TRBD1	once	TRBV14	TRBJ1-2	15	CASSRQDRGSYGYTF	TGTGCCAGCAGCCGACAGGACAGGGGGTCCTATGGCTACACCTTC
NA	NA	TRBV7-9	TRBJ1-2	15	CASSSGAGISYGYTF	TGTGCCAGCAGCTCTGGTGCAGGGATTAGTTATGGCTACACCTTC
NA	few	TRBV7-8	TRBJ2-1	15	CASSPVWGAYNEQFF	TGTGCCAGCAGCCCCGTGTGGGGCGCCTACAATGAGCAGTTCTTC
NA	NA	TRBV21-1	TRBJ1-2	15	CASSKVGQGSGGYTF	NA
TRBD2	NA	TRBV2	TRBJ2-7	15	CASREPSGSSYEQYF	TGTGCCAGCAGAGAACCTAGCGGTAGCTCCTACGAGCAGTACTTC
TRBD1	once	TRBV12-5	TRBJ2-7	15	CASGPDRRDQHEQYF	TGTGCTAGTGGTCCGGACAGGCGTGATCAGCACGAGCAGTACTTC
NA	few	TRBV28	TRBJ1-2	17	CASSSTGEVLSNYGYTF	TGTGCCAGCAGTTCGACCGGTGAGGTCCTCTCTAACTATGGCTACACCTTC
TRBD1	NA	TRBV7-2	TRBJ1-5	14	CASSFGQAYQPQHF	TGTGCCAGCAGCTTCGGACAGGCTTATCAGCCCCAGCATTTT
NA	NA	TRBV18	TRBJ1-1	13	CASQQAMNTEAFF	TGTGCCAGTCAACAGGCGATGAACACTGAAGCTTTCTTT
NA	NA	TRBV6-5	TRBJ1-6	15	CASSYNRDYNSPLHF	TGTGCCAGCAGTTACAACAGGGACTATAATTCACCCCTCCACTTT
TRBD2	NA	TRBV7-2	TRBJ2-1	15	CASSLSSGVGNEQFF	TGTGCCAGCAGCTTAAGCAGCGGGGTAGGTAATGAGCAGTTCTTC
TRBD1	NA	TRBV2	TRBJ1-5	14	CASSGQASNQPQHF	TGTGCCAGCTCCGGACAGGCTAGCAATCAGCCCCAGCATTTT
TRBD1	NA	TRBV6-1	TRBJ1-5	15	CASSAKDRGNQPQHF	TGTGCCAGCAGTGCCAAGGACAGGGGCAATCAGCCCCAGCATTTT
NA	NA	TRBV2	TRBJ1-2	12	CASSRRESGYTF	TGTGCCAGCAGTCGAAGGGAGTCTGGCTACACCTTC
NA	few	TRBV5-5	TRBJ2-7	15	CASSLEEVANYEQYF	TGTGCCAGCAGCTTGGAAGAGGTCGCAAACTACGAGCAGTACTTC
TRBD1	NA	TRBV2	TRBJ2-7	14	CASSLGQGDREQYF	TGTGCCAGCAGTCTGGGACAGGGGGACCGGGAGCAGTACTTC
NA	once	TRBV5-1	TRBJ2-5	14	CASSPTRQQETQYF	TGCGCCAGCAGCCCCACCCGACAACAAGAGACCCAGTACTTC
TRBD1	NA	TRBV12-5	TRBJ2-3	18	CASGLLHRGQGPEDTQYF	TGTGCTAGTGGTTTGTTACACCGAGGACAGGGTCCGGAAGATACGCAGTATTTT
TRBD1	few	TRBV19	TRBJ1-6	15	CASSLRGTVNSPLHF	TGTGCCAGTAGCCTTCGCGGGACAGTTAATTCACCCCTCCACTTT
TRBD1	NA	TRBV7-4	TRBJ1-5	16	CASSLHDREDRQPQHF	TGTGCCAGCAGCCTCCATGACAGGGAAGACCGTCAGCCCCAGCATTTT
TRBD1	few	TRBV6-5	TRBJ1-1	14	CASSVTGSDTEAFF	TGTGCCAGCAGTGTGACAGGGTCGGACACTGAAGCTTTCTTT
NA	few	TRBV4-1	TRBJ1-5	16	CARSQYKDTPNQPQHF	TGCGCCCGCAGCCAATACAAGGACACCCCCAATCAGCCCCAGCATTTT
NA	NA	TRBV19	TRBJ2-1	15	CASRGGGEGYNEQFF	TGTGCCAGTAGAGGGGGAGGGGAGGGCTACAATGAGCAGTTCTTC
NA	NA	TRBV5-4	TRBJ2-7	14	CASSLGGAGHEQYF	TGTGCCAGCAGCTTGGGTGGGGCCGGGCACGAGCAGTACTTC
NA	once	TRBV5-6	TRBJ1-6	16	CASSLQGQIFNSPLHF	TGTGCCAGCAGCTTGCAAGGACAGATATTTAATTCACCCCTCCACTTT
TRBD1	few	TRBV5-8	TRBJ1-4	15	CASSLGQGRAEKLFF	TGTGCCAGCAGCTTGGGACAGGGGCGGGCGGAAAAACTGTTTTTT
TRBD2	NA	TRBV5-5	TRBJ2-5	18	CASSLELLAGGRSETQYF	TGTGCCAGCAGCTTGGAACTATTAGCGGGGGGCCGGTCAGAGACCCAGTACTTC
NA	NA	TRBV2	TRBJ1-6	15	CASRGGSGHNSPLHF	TGTGCCAGCAGGGGAGGCTCTGGACATAATTCACCCCTCCACTTT
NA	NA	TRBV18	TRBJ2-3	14	CASSPEQAADTQYF	TGTGCCAGCTCACCCGAACAGGCAGCAGATACGCAGTATTTT
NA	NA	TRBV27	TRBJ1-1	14	CASSRQGVYTEAFF	TGTGCCAGCAGCCGTCAGGGCGTATACACTGAAGCTTTCTTT
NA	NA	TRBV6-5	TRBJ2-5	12	CASSSTLGFQYF	TGTGCCAGCAGTTCCACTCTAGGATTCCAGTACTTC
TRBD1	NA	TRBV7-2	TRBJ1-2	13	CASILQGTYGYTF	TGTGCCAGCATCCTACAGGGGACCTATGGCTACACCTTC
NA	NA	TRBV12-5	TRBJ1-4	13	CATRGKTNEKLFF	TGTGCTACCAGGGGTAAGACTAATGAAAAACTGTTTTTT
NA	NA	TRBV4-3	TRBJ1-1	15	CASSQEVSRGHSAFF	TGCGCCAGCAGCCAAGAAGTCTCCCGGGGACATTCAGCTTTCTTT
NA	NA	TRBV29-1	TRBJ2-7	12	CSVDPGVGEQYF	TGCAGCGTCGATCCCGGTGTTGGCGAGCAGTACTTC
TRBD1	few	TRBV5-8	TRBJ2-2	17	CASSSGTVLSNTGELFF	TGTGCCAGCAGCTCCGGGACAGTCTTATCGAACACCGGGGAGCTGTTTTTT
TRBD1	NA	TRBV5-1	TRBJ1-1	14	CASSPEGTGLETFF	TGCGCCAGCAGCCCCGAAGGGACAGGGCTTGAAACTTTCTTT
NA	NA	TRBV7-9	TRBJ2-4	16	CASSQQATLAKNIQYF	TGTGCCAGCAGCCAACAGGCCACCCTAGCCAAAAACATTCAGTACTTC
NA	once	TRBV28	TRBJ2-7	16	CASSLRRIVGDYEQYF	TGTGCCAGCAGTTTGCGGCGGATAGTCGGGGACTACGAGCAGTACTTC
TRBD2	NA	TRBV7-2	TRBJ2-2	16	CASRMAGGTGTGELFF	TGTGCCAGCCGTATGGCGGGGGGAACAGGCACCGGGGAGCTGTTTTTT
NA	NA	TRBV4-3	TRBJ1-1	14	CASSQTEGNTEAFF	TGCGCCAGCAGCCAAACAGAGGGGAACACTGAAGCTTTCTTT
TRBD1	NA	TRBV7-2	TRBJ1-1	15	CASSLEGQGFSEAFF	TGTGCCAGCAGCCTAGAGGGACAGGGGTTTTCTGAAGCTTTCTTT
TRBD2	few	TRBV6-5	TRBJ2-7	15	CASSPLGGGTYEQYF	TGTGCCAGCAGCCCACTCGGGGGAGGGACCTACGAGCAGTACTTC
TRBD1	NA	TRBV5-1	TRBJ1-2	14	CASSTGQGAGGYTF	TGCGCCAGCAGCACAGGACAGGGGGCGGGTGGCTACACCTTC
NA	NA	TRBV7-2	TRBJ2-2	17	CASSLGMWAGESGELFF	TGTGCCAGCAGCTTAGGGATGTGGGCAGGGGAGTCCGGGGAGCTGTTTTTT
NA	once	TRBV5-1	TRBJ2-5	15	CASRNRDGIGETQYF	TGCGCCAGCAGGAATCGAGACGGGATCGGGGAGACCCAGTACTTC
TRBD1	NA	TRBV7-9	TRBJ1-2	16	CSSSLGPPDRPPGYTF	TGTTCCAGCAGCTTAGGCCCCCCGGACAGGCCCCCCGGCTACACCTTC
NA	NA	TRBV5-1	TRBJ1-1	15	CASSPGAGWGTEAFF	TGCGCCAGCAGCCCCGGTGCGGGGTGGGGCACTGAAGCTTTCTTT
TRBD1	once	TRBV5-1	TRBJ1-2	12	CASTDRDQSYTF	TGCGCCAGCACGGACAGGGATCAGAGCTACACCTTC
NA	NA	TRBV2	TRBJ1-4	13	CASQKTGNEKLFF	TGTGCCAGCCAAAAAACAGGGAATGAAAAACTGTTTTTT
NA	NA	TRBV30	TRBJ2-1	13	CAYKQGSYNEQFF	TGTGCCTACAAACAGGGCTCCTACAATGAGCAGTTCTTC